This TCR beta chain was sequenced during a study of cytomegalovirus exposure and HLA in healthy donors (dated by TCRdb to between 2016 and 2019). General notes on the study: An earlier analysis of 587 of the donors reported 250 to 350 Gb of sequence data and 117 million unique TCR beta sequences from 190 million or so T cells. A later analysis re-analyzed previously published TCR beta repertoires from 666 donors and added high-resolution HLA genotyping to study TCR occurrence patterns. In addition to the first cohort of around 670 subjects, a separate validation cohort of under 150 different subjects was used. An earlier analysis of approximately 640 of the donors applied high-throughput TCR beta sequencing to assess whether each TCR beta V gene segment acted as functional or pseudogenic. Among 300 to 500 genotyped donors of the cohort, an average of roughly 230,000 unique TCR beta nucleotide sequences was sequenced per donor, of which approximately 19% were non-productive. HLA typing covered class I and class II loci at four-digit resolution. Of the roughly 430 genotyped donors, 65% to 90% fell in the genetic ancestry cluster associated with self-reported Caucasian donors. Genome-wide SNP genotypes for about three fifths of the roughly 670 donors were used in a later genetic analysis, which treated that subset as a discovery cohort. Every discovery cohort repertoire had been produced on one sequencing platform. Because of strong linkage in the cohort, five DR-DQ haplotypes were treated as single units for association and clustering. An early release that covered some 630 HLA-typed donors contained about 290 gigabases of sequencing data and some 87 million unique TCR sequences. The later analysis used no new phenotypic data to find candidate immune exposures, relying instead on TCR beta sequences and their occurrence across donors. The aim of the study was to test whether cataloging public T cell receptors could identify signatures of past pathogen exposure. The number of typed donors differed by locus: about 620-630 for A, B, C, DRB1 and DQB1; roughly 510 for DQA1; 606 for DPA1; and 450 to 480 for DPB1. Donor age, sex, ethnicity and CMV serostatus were collected together with the repertoire data. To predict cytomegalovirus infection status, the study brought together high-throughput TCR immunosequencing, statistical association of individual TCRs with disease status, and machine learning. The study used immunosequencing to profile the T cell repertoires of around 600 subjects and linked those repertoires to cytomegalovirus serostatus.

Broad study findings and their caveats: The presence/absence analyses assumed that sequencing depth was roughly uniform across donors, and that assumption may not be true. In a later analysis, the rate of TCR association differed among HLA loci, with DRB1 alleles having the most associated TCRs and HLA-C alleles having the fewest. The classifier was reported to diagnose cytomegalovirus status with high specificity and sensitivity in both the original and validation cohorts. The only immune exposure information available for the cohort was CMV serostatus. In a later analysis, most CMV-associated TCR beta chains were found to appear HLA-restricted, with HLA associations seemingly driven largely by CMV exposure. The authors suggested that the approach could potentially be extended to other disease states and immunological phenotypes. Correlated functional status among segregating V segments might be attributable to linkage disequilibrium, but an unknown experimental factor could not be ruled out. Compared with equally common non-associated chains, HLA-associated TCR beta chains in a later analysis were more clonally expanded and had lower generation probabilities. In vitro tests confirmed that a few of the cytomegalovirus-associated TCR beta chains recognize cytomegalovirus antigens. A cluster of highly shared sequence variants was judged likely to be a technical artifact of the sequencing pipeline. In an earlier analysis of around 600 of the donors, most TCR beta V segments appeared in productive rearrangements about 87% or about 30% of the time, broadly matching IMGT annotations. The cohort was sequenced for TCR beta chains only, and without alpha or paired-chain data the features that could be detected were limited. A later genetic analysis reported fewer N-insertions in productive TCRs among donors in an Asian-associated ancestry cluster than the roughly 700-donor mean. Some IMGT-functional V segments, including TRBV6-2 and TRBV6-3, could not be distinguished by the 87-base-pair reads and were therefore excluded. Across donors, most TCR sequences were observed very rarely, whereas some public TCRs were present in many individuals. A total of fewer than 200 TCR beta chains were listed by the study as associated with cytomegalovirus. When HLA alleles, especially DR and DQ, strongly co-occurred, TCR associations were difficult to assign to individual alleles. Because some donors lacked HLA typing at each locus, the association tests relied only on the typed subset. At a false discovery rate of 0.05, a later analysis linked under 20,000 TCR beta sequences to specific HLA alleles. A later analysis reported that several top co-occurrence clusters appeared linked to parvovirus B19, influenza, CMV and Epstein-Barr virus. V-gene and J-gene trimming of TCR beta chains was associated with a missense DCLRE1C variant in a later genetic analysis, and the association was replicated in an independent cohort. Because counts were too low, roughly 16 rarely observed V segments, including chromosome 9 orphons, were left out of the earlier analysis of about 500 of the donors. A further reported finding was that TCR beta sequences accurately predicted the HLA-A and HLA-B alleles for most subjects in the first cohort.

Library preparation used the immunoSEQ multiplex PCR assay. A mixture of 60 forward primers for TCR Vbeta segments and 13 reverse primers for TCR Jbeta segments was used in the multiplex PCR. The CDR3 region of rearranged TCR beta genes was amplified from genomic DNA by a multiplex PCR assay. The amplified TCR beta libraries were sequenced on the Illumina HiSeq System as 87-base-pair reads. The study's own analysis went as follows. In a later analysis, tens of millions of unique TCR beta chains were counted across the approximately 670 repertoires, and roughly 11 million of these chains were shared by at least two donors. Raw reads were error-corrected and collapsed into unique sequences with a nearest-neighbor algorithm that merged closely related sequences to remove PCR and sequencing errors. Alignment of CDR3 sequences to IMGT reference sequences was used to assign V, D and J gene segments. Each retained sequence needed at least a six-nucleotide match to both a V gene segment and a J gene segment. Rearrangements were called productive when the CDR3 lacked stop codons and stayed in frame with V and J; all others were non-productive. Following IMGT convention, CDR3 was defined as the stretch from the second conserved V-encoded cysteine to the conserved J-encoded phenylalanine. The earlier analysis of 500 to 650 of the donors excluded any sequence lacking an unambiguous match to a single V gene segment. In an earlier analysis of several hundred of the donors, V segments were called functional above 56.7% productive rearrangements and were called segregating when the between-donor standard deviation exceeded 5%. A statistical classification framework was built to diagnose cytomegalovirus status from the catalog of TCR beta chain sequences. A later analysis assigned V and J genes by comparing TCR nucleotide sequences with IMGT/GENE-DB human TR gene sequences. In a later analysis, CDR3 sequences and most-parsimonious VDJ recombination scenarios were assigned using the TCRdist pipeline. In a later analysis, every TCR beta chain was defined by the combination of its CDR3 amino acid sequence and its V-gene family, and reads without a unique V-gene family were dropped. As a way to deal with suspected cross-contamination and a sequencing artifact, a later analysis dropped 450 to 600 nucleotide sequences that were highly shared and had low generation probability. A later analysis calculated a clonal expansion index for each public chain from normalized within-repertoire ranks of inferred template counts. Generation probabilities in a later analysis came from a VDJ recombination model fitted to out-of-frame rearrangements, and those results were checked against IGoR. Hypergeometric tests were used in a later analysis to score TCR-TCR, TCR-HLA and TCR-CMV co-occurrence, with a repertoire-size bias correction applied to the TCR pairs. A later analysis estimated false discovery rates by permuting HLA or CMV assignments 20 times. A later analysis grouped co-occurring TCRs with DBSCAN, adding TCRdist sequence similarity when clustering within HLA-allele-positive subsets. For co-occurrence clustering, repertoires with fewer than 30,000 or more than 120,000 public chains were excluded, along with five or six repertoires with anomalous nucleotide sharing. What TCRdb holds here is the immuneACCESS table cut down to in-frame rearrangements. Part of the clones is not present; checked against another copy, under half of the missing clones reflect an unresolved V gene, and the others are unexplained. V and J calls and clone size are given by that table; D and trimming were obtained from the DNA. This sample lists 110,000 to 150,000 clones; about two thirds were detected once. The top ten clonotypes cover 2% to 2.5% of the sample.

The cohort consisted of 666 healthy bone marrow donors. All cohort members were sampled while nominally healthy, although unrecorded immune exposures were likely present. The donor tested CMV seronegative and was one of the 352 seronegative cohort members. A peripheral blood sample was provided by each donor, and peripheral blood mononuclear cells were used for TCR beta sequencing. Genomic DNA was extracted from the blood cell samples with the Qiagen DNeasy Blood Extraction Kit. Details on this clone: Its antigen target is currently unknown. Per-base quality was not reported, and no clone a single base away is much larger than it.

The CDR3 covers 15 residues, taking in both the cysteine and the phenylalanine. Here the CDR3 DNA is all that survives: 45 bases in frame from base 1. V loses 4 bases of germline sequence and J loses 0 bases, and the interval between the two ends is 11 bases. For CDR1 and CDR2, the germline V gene lists SGHTS and YDEGEE. Sequenced: PBMCs. This sequence was found in a man aged 40-55 years in good health and CMV-seronegative. The rearranged chain carries TRBV5-8 and TRBJ1-3, with the D gene uncertain. The CDR3 has the sequence CASSPGDYSGNTIYF. The bases are TGTGCCAGCAGCCCAGGCGACTACTCTGGAAACACCATATATTTT.